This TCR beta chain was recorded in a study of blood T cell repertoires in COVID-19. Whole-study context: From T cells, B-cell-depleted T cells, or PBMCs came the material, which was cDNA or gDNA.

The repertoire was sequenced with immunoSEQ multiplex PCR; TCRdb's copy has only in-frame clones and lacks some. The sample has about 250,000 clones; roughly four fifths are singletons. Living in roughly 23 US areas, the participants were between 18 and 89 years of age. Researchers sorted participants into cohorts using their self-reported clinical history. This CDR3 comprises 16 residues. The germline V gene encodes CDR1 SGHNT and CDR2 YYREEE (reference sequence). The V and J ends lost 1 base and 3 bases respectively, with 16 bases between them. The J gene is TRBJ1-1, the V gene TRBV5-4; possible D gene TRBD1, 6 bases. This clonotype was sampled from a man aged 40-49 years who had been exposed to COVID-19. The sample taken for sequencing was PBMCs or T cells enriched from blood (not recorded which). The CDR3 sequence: CASSLFGGTSHTEAFF. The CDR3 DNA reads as TGTGCCAGCAGCTTGTTTGGGGGCACTTCGCACACTGAAGCTTTCTTT. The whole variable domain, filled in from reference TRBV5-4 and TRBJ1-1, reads ETGVTQSPTHLIKTRGQQVTLRCSSQSGHNTVSWYQQALGQGPQFIFQYYREEENGRGNFPPRFSGLQFPNYSSELNVNALELDDSALYLCASSLFGGTSHTEAFFGQGTRLTVV.